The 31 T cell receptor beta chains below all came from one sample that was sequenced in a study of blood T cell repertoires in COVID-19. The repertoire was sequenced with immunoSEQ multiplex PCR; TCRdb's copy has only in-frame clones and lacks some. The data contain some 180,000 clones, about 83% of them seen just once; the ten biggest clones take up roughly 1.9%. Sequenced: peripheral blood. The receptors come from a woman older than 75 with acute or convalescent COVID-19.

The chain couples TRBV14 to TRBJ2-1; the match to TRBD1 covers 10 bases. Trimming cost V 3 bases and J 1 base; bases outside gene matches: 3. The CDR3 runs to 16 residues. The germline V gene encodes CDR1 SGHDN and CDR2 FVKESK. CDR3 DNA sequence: TGTGCCAGCAGCCAGCTGGGACAGGGGTCCTACAATGAGCAGTTCTTC. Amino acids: CASSQLGQGSYNEQFF.

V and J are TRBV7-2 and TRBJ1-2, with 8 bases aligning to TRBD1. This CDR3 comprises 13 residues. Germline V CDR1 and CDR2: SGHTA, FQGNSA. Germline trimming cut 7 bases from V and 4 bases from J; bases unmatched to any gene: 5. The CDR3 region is CASTGQGFYGYTF. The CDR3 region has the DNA TGTGCCAGCACCGGACAGGGATTCTATGGCTACACCTTC.

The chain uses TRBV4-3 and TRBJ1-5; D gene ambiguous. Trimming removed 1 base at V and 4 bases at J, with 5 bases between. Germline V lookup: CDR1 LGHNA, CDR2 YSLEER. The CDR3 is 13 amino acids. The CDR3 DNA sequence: TGCGCCAGCAGCCAAGCAGCGAATCAGCCCCAGCATTTT. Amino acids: CASSQAANQPQHF.

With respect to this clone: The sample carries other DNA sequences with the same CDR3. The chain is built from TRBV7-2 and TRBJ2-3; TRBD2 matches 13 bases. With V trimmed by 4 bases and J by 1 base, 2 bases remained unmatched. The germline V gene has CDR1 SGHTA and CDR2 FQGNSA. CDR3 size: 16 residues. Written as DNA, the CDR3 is TGTGCCAGCAGCTCCGGACTAGCGGGGGGCACAGATACGCAGTATTTT. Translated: CASSSGLAGGTDTQYF. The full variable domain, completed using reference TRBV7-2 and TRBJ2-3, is GAGVSQSPSNKVTEKGKDVELRCDPISGHTALYWYRQSLGQGLEFLIYFQGNSAPDKSGLPSDRFSAERTGGSVSTLTIQRTQQEDSAVYLCASSSGLAGGTDTQYFGPGTRLTVL.

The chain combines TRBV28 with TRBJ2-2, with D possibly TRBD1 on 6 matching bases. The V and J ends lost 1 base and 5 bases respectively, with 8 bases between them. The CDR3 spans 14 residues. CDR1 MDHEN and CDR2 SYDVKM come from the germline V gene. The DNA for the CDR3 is TGTGCCAGCAGTTTATCTGGGACAACCGGGGAGCTGTTTTTT. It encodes CASSLSGTTGELFF.

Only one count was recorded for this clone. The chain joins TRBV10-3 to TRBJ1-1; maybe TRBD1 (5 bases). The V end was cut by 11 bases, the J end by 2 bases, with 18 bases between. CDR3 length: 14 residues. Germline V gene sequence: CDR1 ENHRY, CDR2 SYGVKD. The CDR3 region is CAARQFGANTEAFF. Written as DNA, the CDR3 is TGTGCCGCTAGACAGTTTGGGGCTAACACTGAAGCTTTCTTT.

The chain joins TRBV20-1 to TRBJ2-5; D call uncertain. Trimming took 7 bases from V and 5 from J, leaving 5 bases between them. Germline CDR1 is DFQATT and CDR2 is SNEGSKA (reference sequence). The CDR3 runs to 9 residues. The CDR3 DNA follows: TGCAGTGTAGTGGAGACCCAGTACTTC. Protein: CSVVETQYF.

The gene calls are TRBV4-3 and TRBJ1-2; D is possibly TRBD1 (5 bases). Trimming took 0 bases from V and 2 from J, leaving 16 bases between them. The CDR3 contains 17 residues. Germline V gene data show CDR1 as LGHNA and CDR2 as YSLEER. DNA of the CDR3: TGCGCCAGCAGCCAAGATCCCCCCCAGGGAGGAAACTATGGCTACACCTTC. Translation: CASSQDPPQGGNYGYTF.

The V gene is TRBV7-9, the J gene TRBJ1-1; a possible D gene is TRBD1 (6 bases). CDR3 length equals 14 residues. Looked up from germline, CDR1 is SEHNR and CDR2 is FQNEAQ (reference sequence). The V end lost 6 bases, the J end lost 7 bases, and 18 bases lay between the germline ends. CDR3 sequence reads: CASSPNRVIREAFF. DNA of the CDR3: TGTGCCAGCAGTCCAAACAGGGTTATCCGTGAAGCTTTCTTT.

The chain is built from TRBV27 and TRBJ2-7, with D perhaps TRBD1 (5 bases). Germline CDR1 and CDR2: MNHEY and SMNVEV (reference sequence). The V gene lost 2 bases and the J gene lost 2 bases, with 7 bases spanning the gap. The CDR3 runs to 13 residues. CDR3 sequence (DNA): TGTGCCAGCAGTTTACCAGGGACCTACGAGCAGTACTTC. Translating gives CASSLPGTYEQYF.

The chain's CDR3 is CASRIDRGNRYGYTF. CDR3 nucleotides: TGTGCCAGTAGAATTGACAGGGGCAATAGGTATGGCTACACCTTC. This chain uses TRBV19 with TRBJ1-2; 8 nucleotides line up with TRBD1. Per the germline V gene, CDR1 is LNHDA and CDR2 is SQIVND (reference sequence). J gave up 5 bases and V 6 bases, and 11 bases lay outside the gene matches. The CDR3 extends over 15 amino acids. The full variable domain, completed using reference TRBV19 and TRBJ1-2, is DGGITQSPKYLFRKEGQNVTLSCEQNLNHDAMYWYRQDPGQGLRLIYYSQIVNDFQKGDIAEGYSVSREKKESFPLTVTSAQKNPTAFYLCASRIDRGNRYGYTFGSGTRLTVV.

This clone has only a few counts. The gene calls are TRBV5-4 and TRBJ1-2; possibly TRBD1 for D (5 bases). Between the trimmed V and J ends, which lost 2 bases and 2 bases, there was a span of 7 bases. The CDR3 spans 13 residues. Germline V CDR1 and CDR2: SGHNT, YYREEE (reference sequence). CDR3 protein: CASSFDRNYGYTF. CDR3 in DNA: TGTGCCAGCAGCTTCGACAGAAACTATGGCTACACCTTC.

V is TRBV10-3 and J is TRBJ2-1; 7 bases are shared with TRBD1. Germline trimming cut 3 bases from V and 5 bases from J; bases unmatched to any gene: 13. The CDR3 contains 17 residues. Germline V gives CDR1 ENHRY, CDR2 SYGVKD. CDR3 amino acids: CAISEVRRGPTNNEQFF. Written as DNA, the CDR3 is TGTGCCATCAGTGAAGTTCGAAGGGGGCCCACAAACAATGAGCAGTTCTTC.

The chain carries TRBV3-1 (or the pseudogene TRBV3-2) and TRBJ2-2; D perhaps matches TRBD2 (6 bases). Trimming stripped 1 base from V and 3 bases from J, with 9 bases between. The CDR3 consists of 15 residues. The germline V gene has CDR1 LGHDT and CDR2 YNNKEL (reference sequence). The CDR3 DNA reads TGTGCCAGCAGCCAAGGACTAGGAGACACCGGGGAGCTGTTTTTT. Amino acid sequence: CASSQGLGDTGELFF.

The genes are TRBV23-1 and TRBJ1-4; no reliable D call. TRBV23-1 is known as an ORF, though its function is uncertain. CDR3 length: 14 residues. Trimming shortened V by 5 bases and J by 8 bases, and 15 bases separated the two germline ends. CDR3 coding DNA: TGCGCCAGCAGTAAGTCGAATCGGTGGGAAAAACTGTTTTTT. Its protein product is CASSKSNRWEKLFF.

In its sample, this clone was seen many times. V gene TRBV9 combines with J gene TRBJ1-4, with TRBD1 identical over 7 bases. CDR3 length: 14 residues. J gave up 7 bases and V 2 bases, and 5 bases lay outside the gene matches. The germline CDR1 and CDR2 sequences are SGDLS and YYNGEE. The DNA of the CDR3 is TGTGCCAGCAGCGTTACAGGGGAAGGTGAAAAACTGTTTTTT. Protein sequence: CASSVTGEGEKLFF. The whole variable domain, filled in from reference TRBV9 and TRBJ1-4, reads DSGVTQTPKHLITATGQRVTLRCSPRSGDLSVYWYQQSLDQGLQFLIQYYNGEERAKGNILERFSAQQFPDLHSELNLSSLELGDSALYFCASSVTGEGEKLFFGSGTQLSVL.

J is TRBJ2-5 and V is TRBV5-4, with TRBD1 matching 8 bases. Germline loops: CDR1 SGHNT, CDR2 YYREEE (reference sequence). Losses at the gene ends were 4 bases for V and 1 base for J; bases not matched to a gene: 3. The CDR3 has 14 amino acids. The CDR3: CASSPGQVQETQYF. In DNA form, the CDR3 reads TGTGCCAGCAGCCCGGGACAGGTCCAAGAGACCCAGTACTTC. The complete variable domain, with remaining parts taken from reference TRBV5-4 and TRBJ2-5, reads ETGVTQSPTHLIKTRGQQVTLRCSSQSGHNTVSWYQQALGQGPQFIFQYYREEENGRGNFPPRFSGLQFPNYSSELNVNALELDDSALYLCASSPGQVQETQYFGPGTRLLVL.

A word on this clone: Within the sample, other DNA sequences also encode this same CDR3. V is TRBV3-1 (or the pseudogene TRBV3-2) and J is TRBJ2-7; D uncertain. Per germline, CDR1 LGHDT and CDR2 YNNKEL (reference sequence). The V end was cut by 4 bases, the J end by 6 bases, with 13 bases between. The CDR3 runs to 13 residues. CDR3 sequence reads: CASSLSEAVEQYF. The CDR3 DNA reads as TGTGCCAGCAGCCTCTCTGAGGCGGTCGAGCAGTACTTC.

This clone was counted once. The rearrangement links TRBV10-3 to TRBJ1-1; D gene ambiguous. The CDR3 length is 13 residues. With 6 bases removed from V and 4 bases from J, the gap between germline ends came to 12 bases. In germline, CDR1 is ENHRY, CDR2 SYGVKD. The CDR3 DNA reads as TGTGCCATCAGGCAGGAGGTTCTCACTGAAGCTTTCTTT. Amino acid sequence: CAIRQEVLTEAFF.

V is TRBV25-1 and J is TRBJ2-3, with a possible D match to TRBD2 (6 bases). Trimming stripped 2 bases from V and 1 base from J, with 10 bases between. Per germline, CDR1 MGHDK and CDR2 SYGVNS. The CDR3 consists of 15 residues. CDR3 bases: TGTGCCAGCAGTGAACTGGGCGGGGGCACAGATACGCAGTATTTT. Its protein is CASSELGGGTDTQYF.

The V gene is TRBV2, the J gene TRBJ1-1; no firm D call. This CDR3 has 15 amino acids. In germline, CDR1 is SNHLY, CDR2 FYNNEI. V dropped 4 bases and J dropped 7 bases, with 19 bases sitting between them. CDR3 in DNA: TGTGCCAGCAGTGCTCTCGCAGGCCTGCCTGGTGAAGCTTTCTTT. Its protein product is CASSALAGLPGEAFF.

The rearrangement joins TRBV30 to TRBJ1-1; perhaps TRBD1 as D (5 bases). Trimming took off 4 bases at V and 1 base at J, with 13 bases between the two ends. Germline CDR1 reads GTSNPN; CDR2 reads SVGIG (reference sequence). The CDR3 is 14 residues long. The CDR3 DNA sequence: TGTGCCTGGATGGCAGGGTGGGCGAACACTGAAGCTTTCTTT. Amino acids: CAWMAGWANTEAFF.

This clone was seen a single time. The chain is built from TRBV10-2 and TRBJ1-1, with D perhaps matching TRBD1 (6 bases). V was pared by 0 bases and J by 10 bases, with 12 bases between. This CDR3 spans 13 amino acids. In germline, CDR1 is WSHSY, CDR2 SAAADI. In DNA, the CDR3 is TGCGCCAGCAGTGAGTCAGGGGGGGGGCGAGCTTTCTTT. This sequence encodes CASSESGGGRAFF.

In DNA form, the CDR3 reads TGTGCCAGCAGTTTATCGGGCACCATTATCTCTGGAAACACCATATATTTT. Its translation: CASSLSGTIISGNTIYF. V and J are TRBV27 and TRBJ1-3; unclear D gene. Trimming left V 0 bases short and J 0 bases short, with 12 bases between. The CDR3 sequence is 17 residues long. In germline, CDR1 is MNHEY, CDR2 SMNVEV (reference sequence).

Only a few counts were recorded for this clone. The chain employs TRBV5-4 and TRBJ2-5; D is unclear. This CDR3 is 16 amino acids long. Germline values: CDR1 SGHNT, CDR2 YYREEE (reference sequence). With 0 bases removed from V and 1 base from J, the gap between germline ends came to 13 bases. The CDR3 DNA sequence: TGTGCCAGCAGCTTGGAGGTGGGCCAGGCCCAAGAGACCCAGTACTTC. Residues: CASSLEVGQAQETQYF.

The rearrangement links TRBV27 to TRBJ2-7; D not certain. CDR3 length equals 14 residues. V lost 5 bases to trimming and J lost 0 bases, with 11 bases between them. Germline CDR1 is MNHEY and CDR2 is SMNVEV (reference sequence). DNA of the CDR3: TGTGCCAGCAGTCATCGTGGCAGCTCCTACGAGCAGTACTTC. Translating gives CASSHRGSSYEQYF.

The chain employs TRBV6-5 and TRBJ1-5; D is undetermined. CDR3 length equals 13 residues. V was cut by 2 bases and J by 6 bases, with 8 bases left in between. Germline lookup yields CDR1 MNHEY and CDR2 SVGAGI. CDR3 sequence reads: CASSYERGQPQHF. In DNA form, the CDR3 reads TGTGCCAGCAGTTACGAGCGGGGTCAGCCCCAGCATTTT.

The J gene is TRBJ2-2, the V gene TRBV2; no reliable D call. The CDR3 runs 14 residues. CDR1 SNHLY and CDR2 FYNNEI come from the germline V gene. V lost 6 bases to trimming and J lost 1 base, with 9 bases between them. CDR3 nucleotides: TGTGCCAGCAGGGAAATTAGGAACACCGGGGAGCTGTTTTTT. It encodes CASREIRNTGELFF.

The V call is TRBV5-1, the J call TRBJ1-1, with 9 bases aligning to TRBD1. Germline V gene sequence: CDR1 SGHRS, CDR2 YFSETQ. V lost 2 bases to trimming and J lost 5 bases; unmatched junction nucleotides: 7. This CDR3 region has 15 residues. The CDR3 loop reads CASSLGTGSWTEAFF. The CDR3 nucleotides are TGCGCCAGCAGCTTAGGGACAGGGAGTTGGACTGAAGCTTTCTTT. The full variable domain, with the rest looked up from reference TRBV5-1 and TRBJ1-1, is KAGVTQTPRYLIKTRGQQVTLSCSPISGHRSVSWYQQTPGQGLQFLFEYFSETQRNKGNFPGRFSGRQFSNSRSEMNVSTLELGDSALYLCASSLGTGSWTEAFFGQGTRLTVV.

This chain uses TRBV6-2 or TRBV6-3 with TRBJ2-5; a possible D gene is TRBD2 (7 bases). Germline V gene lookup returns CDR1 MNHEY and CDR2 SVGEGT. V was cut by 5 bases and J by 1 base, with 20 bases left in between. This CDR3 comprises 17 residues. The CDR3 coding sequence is TGTGCCAGCAGTCCCATGGTGGGGGGGGCCGCCCAAGAGACCCAGTACTTC. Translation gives CASSPMVGGAAQETQYF.

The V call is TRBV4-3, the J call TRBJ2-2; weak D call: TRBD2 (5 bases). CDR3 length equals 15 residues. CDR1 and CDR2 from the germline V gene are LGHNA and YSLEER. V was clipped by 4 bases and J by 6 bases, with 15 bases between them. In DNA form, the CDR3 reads TGCGCCAGCAGCCGAGTGAGGGCCCTCTCCGGGGAGCTGTTTTTT. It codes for CASSRVRALSGELFF.